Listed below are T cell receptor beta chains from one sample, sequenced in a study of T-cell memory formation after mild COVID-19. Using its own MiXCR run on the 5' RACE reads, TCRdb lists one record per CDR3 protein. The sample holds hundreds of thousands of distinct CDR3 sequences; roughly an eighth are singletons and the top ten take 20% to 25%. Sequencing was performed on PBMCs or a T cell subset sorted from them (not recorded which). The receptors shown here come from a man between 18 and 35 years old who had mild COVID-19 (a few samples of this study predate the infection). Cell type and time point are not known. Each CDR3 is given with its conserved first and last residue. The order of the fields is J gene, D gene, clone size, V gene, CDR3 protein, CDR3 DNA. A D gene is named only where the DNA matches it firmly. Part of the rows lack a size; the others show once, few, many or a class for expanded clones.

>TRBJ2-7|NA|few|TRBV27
CASSLSLFNEQYF
TGTGCCAGCAGTTTATCGCTATTCAACGAGCAGTACTTC
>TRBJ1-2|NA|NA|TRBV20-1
CSAIIRDKGYGYTF
TGCAGTGCTATTATCCGGGACAAAGGCTATGGCTACACCTTC
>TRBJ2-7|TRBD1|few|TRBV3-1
CASSPGTGAGEQYF
TGTGCCAGCAGCCCCGGGACAGGAGCGGGCGAGCAGTACTTC
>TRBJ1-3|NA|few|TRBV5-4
CASSLSPSLVSGNTIYF
TGTGCCAGCAGCTTATCCCCAAGCCTGGTCTCTGGAAACACCATATATTTT
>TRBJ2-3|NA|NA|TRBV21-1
CASSKGGSTDTQYF
TGTGCCAGCAGCAAAGGAGGGAGCACAGATACGCAGTATTTT
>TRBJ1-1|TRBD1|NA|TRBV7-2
CASSLATGVPEAFF
TGTGCCAGCAGCTTAGCCACAGGGGTTCCTGAAGCTTTCTTT
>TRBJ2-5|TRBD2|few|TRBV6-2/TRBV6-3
CASRGLAGEETQYF
TGTGCCAGCAGGGGACTAGCGGGTGAAGAGACCCAGTACTTC
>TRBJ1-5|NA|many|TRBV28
CASSSTGAERQHF
TGTGCCAGCAGTTCCACGGGGGCCGAGCGCCAGCATTTT
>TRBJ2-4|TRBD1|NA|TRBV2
CASSNRGQGKNIQYF
TGTGCCAGCAGTAACAGGGGGCAAGGCAAAAACATTCAGTACTTC
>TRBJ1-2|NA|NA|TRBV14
CASSPPGAWRRDGYTF
TGTGCCAGCAGCCCCCCAGGAGCTTGGAGGAGGGATGGCTACACCTTC
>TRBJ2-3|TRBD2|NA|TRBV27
CASSPLAASTDTQYF
TGTGCCAGCAGTCCCCTAGCGGCTTCCACAGATACGCAGTATTTT
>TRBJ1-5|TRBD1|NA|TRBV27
CASSPGQGNYQPQHF
TGTGCCAGCAGTCCGGGACAGGGAAATTACCAGCCCCAGCATTTT
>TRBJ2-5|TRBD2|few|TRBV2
CASGRGGKETQYF
TGTGCCAGCGGCCGCGGGGGGAAAGAGACCCAGTACTTC
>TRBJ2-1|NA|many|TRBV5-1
CASKMEGVSYNEQFF
TGCGCCAGCAAGATGGAGGGGGTTTCCTACAATGAGCAGTTCTTC
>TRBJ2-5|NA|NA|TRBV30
CAWSRQVEETQYF
TGTGCCTGGAGTCGGCAGGTTGAAGAGACCCAGTACTTC
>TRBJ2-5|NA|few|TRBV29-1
CSATSPWETQYF
TGCAGCGCCACGAGCCCCTGGGAGACCCAGTACTTC
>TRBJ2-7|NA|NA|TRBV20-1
CSAGRGQNYEQYF
TGCAGTGCTGGGAGGGGACAGAACTACGAGCAGTACTTC
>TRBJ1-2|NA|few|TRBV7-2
CASSPSDGGGYGYTF
TGTGCCAGCAGCCCGTCAGACGGGGGCGGTTATGGCTACACCTTC
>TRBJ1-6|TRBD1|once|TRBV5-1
CASRDRAVSPLHF
TGCGCCAGCCGAGACAGGGCTGTTTCACCCCTCCACTTT
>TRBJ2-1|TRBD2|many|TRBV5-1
CASSLSGGARNEQFF
TGCGCCAGCAGCCTGAGCGGGGGGGCCAGGAATGAGCAGTTCTTC
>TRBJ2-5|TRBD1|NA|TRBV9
CASSPGQGVGQETQYF
TGTGCCAGCAGTCCAGGACAGGGGGTTGGGCAAGAGACCCAGTACTTC
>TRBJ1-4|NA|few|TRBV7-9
CASSSRNGPFATNEKLFF
TGTGCCAGCAGCTCTAGAAACGGACCATTTGCAACTAATGAAAAACTGTTTTTT
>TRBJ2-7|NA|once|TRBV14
CASSQESGTYEQYF
TGTGCCAGCAGCCAAGAATCGGGGACCTACGAGCAGTACTTC
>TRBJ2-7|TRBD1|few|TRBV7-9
CASSLTGEFREQYF
TGTGCCAGCAGCTTGACAGGGGAATTTCGCGAGCAGTACTTC
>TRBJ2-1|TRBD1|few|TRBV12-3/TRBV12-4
CASNLQRTGGINEQFF
TGTGCCAGCAACCTTCAAAGGACAGGGGGGATCAATGAGCAGTTCTTC
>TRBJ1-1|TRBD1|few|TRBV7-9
CASSSRGKWYTEAFF
TGTGCCAGCAGCTCCAGGGGGAAGTGGTACACTGAAGCTTTCTTT
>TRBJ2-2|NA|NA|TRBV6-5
CASGYSDLTNTGELFF
TGTGCCAGCGGGTACAGCGACTTGACGAACACCGGGGAGCTGTTTTTT
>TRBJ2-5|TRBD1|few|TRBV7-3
CASSPGQGGSETQYF
TGTGCCAGCAGCCCGGGACAGGGAGGATCGGAGACCCAGTACTTC
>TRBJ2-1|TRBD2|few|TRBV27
CASSPSLAGGVYNEQFF
TGTGCCAGCAGTCCTTCATTAGCGGGGGGCGTTTACAATGAGCAGTTCTTC
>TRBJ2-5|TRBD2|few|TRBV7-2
CASSSGTSGVRTQYF
TGTGCCAGCAGCTCAGGGACTAGCGGGGTCAGGACCCAGTACTTC
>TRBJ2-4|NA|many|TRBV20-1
CSARAGTAKNIQYF
TGCAGTGCTAGAGCCGGGACAGCCAAAAACATTCAGTACTTC
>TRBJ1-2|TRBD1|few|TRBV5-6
CASSFYDRDYGYTF
TGTGCCAGCAGCTTCTACGACAGGGATTATGGCTACACCTTC
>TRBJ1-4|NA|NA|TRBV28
CASSKRFQLNEKLFF
TGTGCCAGCAGTAAGAGATTTCAGCTTAATGAAAAACTGTTTTTT
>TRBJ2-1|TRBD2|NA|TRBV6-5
CASSRTRRYNEQFF
TGTGCCAGCAGTCGGACTAGAAGATACAATGAGCAGTTCTTC
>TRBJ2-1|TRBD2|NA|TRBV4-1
CASRSGDTSYNEQFF
TGCGCCAGTCGTAGCGGGGACACCTCCTACAATGAGCAGTTCTTC
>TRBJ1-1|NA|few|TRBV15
CATSKELEVEAFF
TGTGCCACCAGCAAGGAGTTGGAGGTTGAAGCTTTCTTT
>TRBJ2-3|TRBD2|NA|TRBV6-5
CASRVAGGQDKQYF
TGTGCCAGCAGAGTAGCGGGGGGGCAGGATAAGCAGTATTTT
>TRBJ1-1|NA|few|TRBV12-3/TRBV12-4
CASSFRGVNTEAFF
TGTGCCAGCAGTTTTAGGGGGGTGAACACTGAAGCTTTCTTT
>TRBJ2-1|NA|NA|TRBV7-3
CASKINLVGEQFF
TGTGCCAGCAAAATAAACCTCGTAGGTGAGCAGTTCTTC
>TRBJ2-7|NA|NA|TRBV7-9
CASSTGTAGGTQYF
TGTGCCAGCAGCACCGGGACAGCTGGGGGGACGCAGTACTTC
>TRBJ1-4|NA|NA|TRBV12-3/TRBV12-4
CASSSLRQSNEKLFF
TGTGCCAGCAGCTCCCTGCGGCAGTCTAATGAAAAACTGTTTTTT
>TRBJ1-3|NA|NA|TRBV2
CASRAAGNTIYF
TGTGCCAGCAGGGCAGCGGGAAACACCATATATTTT
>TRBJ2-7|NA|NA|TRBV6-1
CASRLAKGSYEQYF
TGTGCCAGCAGACTTGCCAAGGGCTCCTACGAGCAGTACTTC
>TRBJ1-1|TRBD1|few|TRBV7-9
CASSGQGENTEAFF
TGTGCCAGCAGCGGACAGGGAGAGAACACTGAAGCTTTCTTT
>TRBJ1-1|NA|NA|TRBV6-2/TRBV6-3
CASSYSREAVTEAFF
TGTGCCAGCAGTTACTCAAGGGAAGCGGTCACAGAAGCTTTCTTT
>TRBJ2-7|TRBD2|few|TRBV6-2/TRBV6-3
CASGRGLYEQYF
TGTGCCAGCGGGAGGGGTCTCTACGAGCAGTACTTC
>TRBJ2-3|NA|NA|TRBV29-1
CSVEVAGKADTQYF
TGCAGCGTTGAAGTAGCAGGGAAGGCAGATACGCAGTATTTT
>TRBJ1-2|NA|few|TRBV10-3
CAIREGGTGYTF
TGTGCCATCAGGGAGGGAGGGACTGGCTACACCTTC
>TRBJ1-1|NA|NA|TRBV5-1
CARSFSRGLGTEAFF
TGCGCCAGAAGCTTTTCACGGGGTTTGGGCACTGAAGCTTTCTTT
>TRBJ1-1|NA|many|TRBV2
CASSYDREAFF
TGTGCCAGCAGTTACGACAGGGAAGCTTTCTTT
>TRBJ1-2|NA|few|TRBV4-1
CASSQVRGDNYGYTF
TGCGCCAGCAGCCAAGTTCGGGGGGATAACTATGGCTACACCTTC
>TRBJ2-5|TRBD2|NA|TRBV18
CASSSTSGGLKTQYF
TGTGCCAGCTCATCTACTAGCGGGGGCCTCAAGACCCAGTACTTC
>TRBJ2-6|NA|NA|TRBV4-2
CASSPLGHSGANVLTF
TGTGCCAGCAGCCCCCTCGGCCACTCTGGGGCCAACGTCCTGACTTTC
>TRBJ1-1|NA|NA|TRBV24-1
CATSEGHSNAGPTEAFF
TGTGCCACCAGTGAGGGCCACAGTAATGCCGGCCCCACTGAAGCTTTCTTT